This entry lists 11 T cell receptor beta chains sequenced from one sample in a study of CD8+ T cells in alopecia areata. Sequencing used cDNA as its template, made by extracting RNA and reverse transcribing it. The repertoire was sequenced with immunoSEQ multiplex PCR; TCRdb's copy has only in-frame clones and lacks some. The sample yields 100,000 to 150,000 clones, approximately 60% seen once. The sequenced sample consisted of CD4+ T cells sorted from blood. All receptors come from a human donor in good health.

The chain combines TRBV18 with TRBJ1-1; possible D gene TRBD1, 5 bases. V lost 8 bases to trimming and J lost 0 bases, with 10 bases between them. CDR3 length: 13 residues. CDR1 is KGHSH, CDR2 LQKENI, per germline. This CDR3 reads CASRRGMNTEAFF. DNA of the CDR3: TGTGCCAGCCGGCGGGGGATGAACACTGAAGCTTTCTTT.

DNA of the CDR3: TGTGCCAGTCAAAACACCGGGGAGCTGTTTTTT. The encoded protein is CASQNTGELFF. V gene TRBV19 combines with J gene TRBJ2-2; D call uncertain. The CDR3 covers 11 residues. Trimming shortened V by 8 bases and J by 2 bases, and 3 bases separated the two germline ends. CDR1 and CDR2 from the germline V gene are LNHDA and SQIVND (reference sequence).

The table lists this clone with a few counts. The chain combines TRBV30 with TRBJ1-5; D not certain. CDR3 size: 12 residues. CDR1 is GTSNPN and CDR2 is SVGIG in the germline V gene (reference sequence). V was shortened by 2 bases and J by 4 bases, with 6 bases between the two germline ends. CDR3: CAWSQRNQPQHF. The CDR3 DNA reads TGTGCCTGGAGTCAAAGGAATCAGCCCCAGCATTTT.

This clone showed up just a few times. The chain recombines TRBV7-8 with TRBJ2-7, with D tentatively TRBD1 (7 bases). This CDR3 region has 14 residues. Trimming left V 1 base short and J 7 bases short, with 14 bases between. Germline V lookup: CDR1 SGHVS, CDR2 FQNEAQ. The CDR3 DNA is TGTGCCAGCAGCTTAGGAGGGGGCGGGGAAGAGCAGTACTTC. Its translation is CASSLGGGGEEQYF.

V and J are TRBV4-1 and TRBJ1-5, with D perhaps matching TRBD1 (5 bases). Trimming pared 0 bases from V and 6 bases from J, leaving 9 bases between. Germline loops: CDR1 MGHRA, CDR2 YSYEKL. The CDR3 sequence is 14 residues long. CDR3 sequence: CASSQDRESQPQHF. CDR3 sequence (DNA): TGCGCCAGCAGCCAAGACAGGGAAAGTCAGCCCCAGCATTTT.

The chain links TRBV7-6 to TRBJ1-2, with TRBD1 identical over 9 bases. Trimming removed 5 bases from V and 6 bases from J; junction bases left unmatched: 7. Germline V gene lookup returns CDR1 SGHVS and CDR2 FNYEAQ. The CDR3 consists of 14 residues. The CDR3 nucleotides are TGTGCCAGCAGCCCTCGGGGACAGGGCGATGGCTACACCTTC. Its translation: CASSPRGQGDGYTF.

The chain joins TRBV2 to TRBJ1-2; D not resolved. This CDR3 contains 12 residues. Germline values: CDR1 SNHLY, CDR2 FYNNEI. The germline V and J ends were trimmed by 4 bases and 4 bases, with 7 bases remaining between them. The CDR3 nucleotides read TGTGCCAGCAGTGGAGGTTCCTATGGCTACACCTTC. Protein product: CASSGGSYGYTF.

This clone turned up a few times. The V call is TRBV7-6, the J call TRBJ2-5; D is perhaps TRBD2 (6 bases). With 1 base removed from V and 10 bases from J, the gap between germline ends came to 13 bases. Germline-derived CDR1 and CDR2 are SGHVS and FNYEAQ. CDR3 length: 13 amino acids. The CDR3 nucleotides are TGTGCCAGCAGCTTAGAGGAGGGTTGGGGCCAGTACTTC. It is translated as CASSLEEGWGQYF. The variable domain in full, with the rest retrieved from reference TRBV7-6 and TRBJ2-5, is GAGVSQSPRYKVTKRGQDVALRCDPISGHVSLYWYRQALGQGPEFLTYFNYEAQQDKSGLPNDRFSAERPEGSISTLTIQRTEQRDSAMYRCASSLEEGWGQYFGPGTRLLVL.

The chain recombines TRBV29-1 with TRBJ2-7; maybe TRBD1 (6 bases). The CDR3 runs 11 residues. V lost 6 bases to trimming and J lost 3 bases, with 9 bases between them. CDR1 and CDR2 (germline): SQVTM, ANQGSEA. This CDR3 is CSVIQGYEQYF. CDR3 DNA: TGCAGCGTAATACAGGGCTACGAGCAGTACTTC.

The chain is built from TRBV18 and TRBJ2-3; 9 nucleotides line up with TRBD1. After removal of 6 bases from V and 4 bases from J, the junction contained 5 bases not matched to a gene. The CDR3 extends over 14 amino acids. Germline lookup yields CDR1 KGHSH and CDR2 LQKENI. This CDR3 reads CASSATGGADTQYF. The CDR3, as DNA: TGTGCCAGCTCTGCTACAGGGGGCGCAGATACGCAGTATTTT. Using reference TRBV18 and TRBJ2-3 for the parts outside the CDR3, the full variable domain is NAGVMQNPRHLVRRRGQEARLRCSPMKGHSHVYWYRQLPEEGLKFMVYLQKENIIDESGMPKERFSAEFPKEGPSILRIQQVVRGDSAAYFCASSATGGADTQYFGPGTRLTVL.

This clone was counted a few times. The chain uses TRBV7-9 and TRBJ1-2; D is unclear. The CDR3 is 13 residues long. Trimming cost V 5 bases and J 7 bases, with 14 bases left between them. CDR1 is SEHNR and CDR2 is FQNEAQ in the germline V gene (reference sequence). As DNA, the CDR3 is TGTGCCAGCAGCCCGGTGGCAGCGGCTGGCTACACCTTC. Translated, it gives CASSPVAAAGYTF.